The 25 T cell receptor beta chains presented below share a single source sample, sequenced in a study of post-analysis software for immune sequencing data. Study-wide findings and caveats: Among a handful of TRBV segments more frequent in patients than controls were TRBV5-6, TRBV5-1 and TRBV20-1.

Incorporated into the TCR beta cDNA libraries were unique molecular identifiers, which served to reduce PCR and sequencing biases. TCRdb re-derived calls from the PCR reads in MiXCR, one entry per CDR3 protein. This sample has about half a million distinct CDR3 sequences, with under 55% found just once. Their antigen targets remain unknown. The sample was blood. The receptor set was obtained from a girl under 18 with multiple sclerosis.

The sample holds one count of this clonotype. The CDR3 region has the DNA TGCAGTGTGGGGGAAGTGGTGACAGATACGCAGTATTTT. It codes for CSVGEVVTDTQYF. The genes are TRBV20-1 and TRBJ2-3, with D perhaps TRBD1 or TRBD2 (5 bases each). The CDR3 loop spans 13 amino acids. Germline V gene lookup returns CDR1 DFQATT and CDR2 SNEGSKA (reference sequence). V lost 7 bases and J lost 3, with 14 bases in between.

This clonotype appeared a few times. V and J are TRBV7-9 and TRBJ2-7; no reliable D call. The CDR3 covers 14 residues. CDR1 and CDR2 from the germline V gene are SEHNR and FQNEAQ (reference sequence). The ends were cut back, 2 bases at V and 6 bases at J, with 14 bases in the middle. The CDR3 region has the DNA TGTGCCAGCAGCTTATTGGGCGAAGGGCCCGAGCAGTACTTC. Its translation is CASSLLGEGPEQYF.

The rearrangement joins TRBV29-1 to TRBJ2-1; possibly TRBD2 for D (5 bases). The CDR3 totals 13 residues. Between the trimmed V and J ends, which lost 5 bases and 4 bases, there was a span of 12 bases. CDR1 is SQVTM and CDR2 is ANQGSEA in the germline V gene. CDR3 in amino acids: CSVPVGLYNEQFF. The CDR3 DNA follows: TGCAGCGTTCCAGTAGGACTGTACAATGAGCAGTTCTTC.

V is TRBV7-3 and J is TRBJ2-3, with 8 nucleotides matching TRBD2. Germline-derived CDR1 and CDR2 are SGHTA and FQGTGA. This CDR3 has 16 residues. The ends lost 5 bases at V and 8 bases at J; junction bases unmatched: 15. Here the CDR3 DNA reads TGTGCCAGCAGCCCGGGGGGGGGGCTAGTCCCCGCTACGCAGTATTTT. Amino acid sequence: CASSPGGGLVPATQYF.

This clonotype occurred a few times. The rearrangement uses TRBV29-1 and TRBJ2-1, with a possible D match to TRBD2 (5 bases). The germline gives CDR1 SQVTM, CDR2 ANQGSEA. Deletions cut 4 bases from V and 4 bases from J, with 11 bases between. CDR3 length: 13 residues. CDR3 sequence: CSVALDWYNEQFF. CDR3 in DNA: TGCAGCGTTGCACTGGACTGGTACAATGAGCAGTTCTTC.

The rearrangement uses TRBV12-3 or TRBV12-4 and TRBJ2-3; TRBD1 might be the D (5 bases). V was clipped by 3 bases and J by 2 bases, with 12 bases between them. The CDR3 has 15 amino acids. CDR3 DNA sequence: TGTGCCAGCAGTTTGGATGGGGCTATCACAGATACGCAGTATTTT. Protein sequence: CASSLDGAITDTQYF.

V is TRBV7-9 and J is TRBJ2-3; TRBD2 might be the D (6 bases). CDR1 is SEHNR and CDR2 is FQNEAQ in the germline V gene (reference sequence). The CDR3 covers 15 residues. V gave up 4 bases and J gave up 0 bases, with 11 bases separating them. This CDR3 reads CASSSVGTSTDTQYF. The CDR3 coding sequence is TGTGCCAGCAGCTCGGTCGGGACTAGCACAGATACGCAGTATTTT.

This clonotype was found a few times. This chain connects TRBV4-2 to TRBJ2-5; D unresolved. The J call could be wrong; TRBJ2-7 is a better fit for the DNA end. Germline CDR1 is LGHNA and CDR2 is YNFKEQ. The CDR3 is 14 amino acids. CDR3 loop: CASSQDLGRYEQYF. CDR3 DNA: TGTGCCAGCAGCCAAGATCTGGGCCGCTACGAGCAGTACTTC.

The chain carries TRBV15 and TRBJ1-2; no firm D call. CDR3 length equals 14 residues. Germline V CDR1 and CDR2: LNHNV, YYDKDF (reference sequence). Trimming stripped 1 base from V and 6 bases from J, with 12 bases between. Here the CDR3 reads CATSRGWQLHGYTF. DNA of the CDR3: TGTGCCACCAGCAGAGGGTGGCAGCTACATGGCTACACCTTC.

The V call is TRBV7-8, the J call TRBJ1-1; TRBD1 agrees at 7 bases. From germline, CDR1 is SGHVS and CDR2 FQNEAQ. CDR3 length equals 15 residues. Unmatched junction bases numbered 9, after V lost 3 bases and J lost 5 bases. CDR3: CASSFNRGGATEAFF. CDR3 bases: TGTGCCAGCAGCTTTAACAGGGGAGGTGCGACTGAAGCTTTCTTT.

The V call is TRBV5-1, the J call TRBJ1-1, with D perhaps TRBD1 (6 bases). With 6 bases removed from V and 4 bases from J, the gap between germline ends came to 16 bases. CDR1 and CDR2 from the germline V gene are SGHRS and YFSETQ. The CDR3 is 14 amino acids. Here the CDR3 reads CASNPGVRVTEAFF. CDR3 bases: TGCGCCAGCAATCCAGGGGTCAGGGTCACTGAAGCTTTCTTT.

This clonotype turned up a few times. The chain combines TRBV10-3 with TRBJ2-3; D ambiguous. Germline CDR1 reads ENHRY; CDR2 reads SYGVKD. The CDR3 consists of 15 residues. V dropped 1 base and J dropped 4 bases, with 12 bases sitting between them. DNA for the CDR3: TGTGCCATCAGTGAGTTATTAGGTGGGGCAGATACGCAGTATTTT. This codes for CAISELLGGADTQYF.

This clonotype was detected only once. The V call is TRBV29-1, the J call TRBJ1-1; no reliable D call. Trimming left V 5 bases short and J 0 bases short, with 16 bases between. Germline V CDR1 and CDR2: SQVTM, ANQGSEA. This CDR3 spans 15 amino acids. The CDR3 nucleotides read TGCAGCGTTCTAAGTATGACCCATGTGAACACTGAAGCTTTCTTT. It specifies CSVLSMTHVNTEAFF.

The CDR3 DNA follows: TGTGCCAGCAGACTACACGGGGCGGCGAACACTGAAGCTTTCTTT. As protein: CASRLHGAANTEAFF. V is TRBV12-3 or TRBV12-4 and J is TRBJ1-1; weak D call: TRBD1 (5 bases). V lost 6 bases and J lost 1, with 15 bases in between. The CDR3 has 15 amino acids.

CDR3 DNA: TGTGCCAGCAGTACCGCCGGGACAGGCCAAGAGACCCAGTACTTC. It specifies CASSTAGTGQETQYF. J is TRBJ2-5 and V is TRBV7-9, with TRBD1 identical over 8 bases. This CDR3 is 15 amino acids long. Germline assignment: CDR1 SEHNR and CDR2 FQNEAQ (reference sequence). V shed 6 bases, J shed 1 base, and the junction held 7 bases outside the gene matches.

Turning to this clonotype: An end of the junction differs from the germline gene, which may be a read error. The chain carries TRBV3-1 and TRBJ2-1; a possible D gene is TRBD1 (5 bases). CDR3 length: 15 amino acids. CDR1 and CDR2 (germline): LGHDT, YNNKEL (reference sequence). CDR3 residues: CASTQGASRYNEQFF. CDR3 coding DNA: TGTGCCAGCACCCAAGGGGCTAGTCGATACAATGAGCAGTTCTTC.

This chain joins TRBV12-3 or TRBV12-4 and TRBJ1-3, with TRBD1 matching 9 bases. The CDR3 consists of 14 residues. V lost 6 bases and J lost 9; bases outside the gene matches: 9. Here the CDR3 reads CASSRDRAIGTIYF. The CDR3 DNA reads as TGTGCCAGCAGCCGGGACAGGGCTATCGGCACCATATATTTT.

This clonotype was counted only a few times. This rearrangement joins TRBV20-1 to TRBJ2-7; 12 bases map to TRBD2. The J call may be in error: the DNA end matches TRBJ2-5 better. Germline V gene sequence: CDR1 DFQATT, CDR2 SNEGSKA (reference sequence). This CDR3 has 13 residues. Here the CDR3 DNA reads TGCAGTGCTAGAGAGGGACTAGCGGGGACCCAGTACTTC. The encoded protein is CSAREGLAGTQYF.

The V call is TRBV3-1, the J call TRBJ2-5; TRBD2 matches at 11 bases. CDR3 length equals 14 residues. Unmatched junction bases numbered 11, after V lost 6 bases and J lost 11 bases. CDR1 and CDR2 from the germline V gene are LGHDT and YNNKEL (reference sequence). The CDR3 DNA reads TGTGCCAGCAGTCAACTAGCGGGAGTGGGGGAGCAGTACTTC. Encoded protein: CASSQLAGVGEQYF.

The rearrangement joins TRBV20-1 to TRBJ1-1; D is unresolved. The CDR3 totals 12 residues. Germline assignment: CDR1 DFQATT and CDR2 SNEGSKA (reference sequence). V gave up 7 bases and J gave up 0 bases, with 9 bases separating them. DNA for the CDR3: TGCAGTGTTCGACGGATGAACACTGAAGCTTTCTTT. Translation: CSVRRMNTEAFF.

This clonotype showed up just a few times. This chain connects TRBV20-1 to TRBJ2-7; 8 bases align to TRBD1. Looked up from germline, CDR1 is DFQATT and CDR2 is SNEGSKA (reference sequence). The CDR3 runs to 12 residues. V dropped 2 bases and J dropped 7; count of bases not matched to a gene: 4. The CDR3 DNA reads as TGCAGTGCTAGACAGGGGGCGCGAGAGCAGTACTTC. Encoded protein: CSARQGAREQYF.

The gene calls are TRBV12-3 or TRBV12-4 and TRBJ2-5; D uncertain. V lost 6 bases and J 2 bases, leaving 7 bases between the germline ends. The length of the CDR3 is 12 residues. The CDR3, as DNA: TGTGCCAGCAGGCAGTGGCAAGAGACCCAGTACTTC. Its protein product is CASRQWQETQYF.

The CDR3 loop is CASSTLAGGSYNEQFF. The CDR3 region has the DNA TGCGCCAGCAGCACATTAGCGGGAGGGAGTTACAATGAGCAGTTCTTC. The chain uses TRBV4-3 and TRBJ2-1; 11 nucleotides line up with TRBD2. V shed 5 bases, J shed 4 bases, and the junction held 7 bases outside the gene matches. The V gene's germline CDR1 is LGHNA and CDR2 YSLEER. The CDR3 runs 16 residues.

The chain carries TRBV20-1 and TRBJ1-4; 10 nucleotides align to TRBD1. Germline-derived CDR1 and CDR2 are DFQATT and SNEGSKA (reference sequence). The ends lost 2 bases at V and 0 bases at J; junction bases unmatched: 6. The CDR3 extends over 17 amino acids. DNA of the CDR3: TGCAGTGCTAGAACGCCCGGGACAGGGGCAACTAATGAAAAACTGTTTTTT. Its protein product is CSARTPGTGATNEKLFF.

This clonotype has more than one count but fewer than ten. The chain carries TRBV12-3 or TRBV12-4 and TRBJ2-1; D tentatively reads TRBD1 or TRBD2 (5 bases each). Trimming removed 4 bases from V and 15 bases from J, with 25 bases in between. CDR3 size: 15 residues. CDR3 amino acids: CASSSSTKGPTSLFF. In nucleotides, the CDR3 is TGTGCCAGCAGTTCCTCTACTAAGGGACCGACTTCGCTGTTCTTC.